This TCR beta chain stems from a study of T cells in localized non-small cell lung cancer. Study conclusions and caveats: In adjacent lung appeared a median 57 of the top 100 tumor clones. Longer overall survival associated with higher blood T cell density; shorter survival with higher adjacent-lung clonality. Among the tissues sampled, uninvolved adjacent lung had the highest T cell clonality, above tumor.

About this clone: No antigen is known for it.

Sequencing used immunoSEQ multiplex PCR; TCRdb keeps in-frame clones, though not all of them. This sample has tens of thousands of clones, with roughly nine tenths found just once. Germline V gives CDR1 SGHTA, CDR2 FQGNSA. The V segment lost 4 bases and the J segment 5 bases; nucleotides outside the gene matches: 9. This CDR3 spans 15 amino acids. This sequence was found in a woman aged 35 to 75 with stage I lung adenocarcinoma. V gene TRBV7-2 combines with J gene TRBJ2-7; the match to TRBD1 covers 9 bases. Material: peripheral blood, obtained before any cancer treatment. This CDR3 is CASSSSGTGSHEQYF. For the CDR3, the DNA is TGTGCCAGCAGCTCCTCCGGGACAGGGTCCCACGAGCAGTACTTC.